The 5 T cell receptor beta chains reported below all come from one sample, sequenced in a study of PD-1 blockade in classical Hodgkin lymphoma. Every patient relapsed after autologous stem cell transplantation, and brentuximab vedotin exposure varied. Sequenced by immunoSEQ multiplex PCR; TCRdb stores in-frame clones only, minus some. The table lists about 9,900 clones, approximately 90% of them singletons, with 11% to 15% in the top ten. This material consisted of peripheral blood mononuclear cells (PBMCs), taken at baseline. These receptors were taken from a human donor with classical Hodgkin lymphoma.

J is TRBJ1-1 and V is TRBV5-1, with D unresolved. Looked up from germline, CDR1 is SGHRS and CDR2 is YFSETQ. The CDR3 runs to 13 residues. V lost 4 bases to trimming and J lost 2 bases, with 9 bases between them. CDR3 in amino acids: CASSEEPNTEAFF. The DNA for the CDR3 is TGCGCCAGCAGCGAGGAACCTAACACTGAAGCTTTCTTT.

The chain employs TRBV6-6 and TRBJ2-3; D is unclear. The ends were cut back, 9 bases at V and 3 bases at J, with 13 bases in the middle. Germline loops: CDR1 MNHNY, CDR2 SVGAGI (reference sequence). The CDR3 contains 13 residues. The CDR3 bases are TGTGCCAGTTCAATAGCTAGTACAGATACGCAGTATTTT. It yields the protein CASSIASTDTQYF.

The CDR3 is CASSRGLAANTGELFF. DNA for the CDR3: TGTGCCAGCAGCCGGGGACTAGCGGCGAACACCGGGGAGCTGTTTTTT. The rearrangement joins TRBV5-4 to TRBJ2-2, with 11 bases that match TRBD2. The J segment lost 0 bases and the V segment lost 4 bases, leaving 2 bases of the junction unmatched. Looked up from germline, CDR1 is SGHNT and CDR2 is YYREEE (reference sequence). This CDR3 has 16 residues.

The chain joins TRBV10-1 to TRBJ2-3; D ambiguous. The CDR3 spans 15 residues. Germline V gene data show CDR1 as WNHNN and CDR2 as SYGVQD (reference sequence). Trimming left V 2 bases short and J 0 bases short, with 9 bases between. The DNA for the CDR3 is TGCGCCAGCAGTGAGACCAGCTTTAGCACAGATACGCAGTATTTT. Its protein product is CASSETSFSTDTQYF.

CDR3 nucleotide sequence: TGTGCCAGCAGTGATAACCGGGCTCAGCCCCAGCATTTT. Its translation is CASSDNRAQPQHF. V gene TRBV6-1 combines with J gene TRBJ1-5, with D unclear. V shed 3 bases and J shed 6 bases, with 9 bases lying between them. Per the germline V gene, CDR1 is MNHNS and CDR2 is SASEGT. This CDR3 spans 13 amino acids.